Listed below are T cell receptor beta chains from one sample, sequenced in a study of T-cell reconstitution after alpha-beta-depleted transplantation in children. From the PCR reads, TCRdb called clonotypes with MiXCR, one entry per CDR3 protein. In the table there are 600,000 to 700,000 distinct CDR3 sequences, 16% of which are singletons. The sequences come from PBMCs from the stem cell graft donor, collected from the stem cell graft. The receptors originated from a human donor who donated a stem cell graft to a child with acute myeloid leukemia. CDR3s include the opening cysteine and the closing phenylalanine or tryptophan. A D gene is named only where the DNA matches it firmly. Size is stated for part of the rows, as once, few or many counts, or as a class when the clone is expanded.

d_call	v_call	j_call	clone_size	cdr3_aa	cdr3_nt
TRBD1	TRBV20-1	TRBJ1-3	many	CSAGNRGSGNTIYF	TGCAGTGCTGGCAACAGGGGGTCTGGAAACACCATATATTTT
TRBD1	TRBV27	TRBJ2-2	.	CASSAYRGTGELFF	TGTGCCAGCAGCGCATACAGGGGAACCGGGGAGCTGTTTTTT
.	TRBV7-9	TRBJ2-1	few	CAGDNWVDEQFF	TGTGCCGGGGACAACTGGGTCGATGAGCAGTTCTTC
.	TRBV11-2	TRBJ2-4	.	CASSLTGNIQYF	TGTGCCAGCAGCTTAACGGGAAACATTCAGTACTTC
TRBD1	TRBV5-6	TRBJ2-6	many	CASAYPGQVRGANVLTF	TGTGCCAGCGCGTACCCGGGACAGGTTCGGGGGGCCAACGTCCTGACTTTC
TRBD2	TRBV20-1	TRBJ2-2	few	CSAPWTGGNTGELFF	TGCAGTGCTCCGTGGACGGGGGGGAACACCGGGGAGCTGTTTTTT
TRBD2	TRBV20-1	TRBJ2-7	many	CSAQTSGGTYEQYF	TGCAGTGCTCAGACTAGCGGGGGGACCTACGAGCAGTACTTC
.	TRBV10-3	TRBJ1-1	few	CAISEFRENTEAFF	TGTGCCATCAGTGAATTCAGGGAGAACACTGAAGCTTTCTTT
TRBD1	TRBV6-2/TRBV6-3	TRBJ1-5	few	CASSYVRDRDPINQPQHF	TGTGCCAGCAGTTACGTAAGGGACAGGGATCCCATCAATCAGCCCCAGCATTTT
TRBD2	TRBV20-1	TRBJ2-1	many	CSADPSGGVRNEQFF	TGCAGTGCTGACCCTTCTGGGGGGGTGCGGAATGAGCAGTTCTTC
TRBD2	TRBV6-1	TRBJ2-2	few	CASSNSGGVNTVLELFF	TGTGCCAGCAGTAATAGCGGGGGGGTCAACACCGTCCTGGAGCTGTTTTTT
.	TRBV27	TRBJ1-4	many	CASSPGTTAATNEKLFF	TGTGCCAGCAGTCCCGGGACAACAGCAGCAACTAATGAAAAACTGTTTTTT
.	TRBV29-1	TRBJ1-1	many	CSVEVRDFEAFF	TGCAGCGTTGAAGTCAGGGATTTTGAAGCTTTCTTT
TRBD1	TRBV2	TRBJ1-5	few	CAGRGQAHQPQHF	TGTGCCGGAAGGGGACAGGCTCATCAGCCCCAGCATTTT
TRBD2	TRBV30	TRBJ2-1	many	CAWSVGGGQEQFF	TGTGCCTGGAGTGTTGGCGGGGGGCAGGAGCAGTTCTTC
.	TRBV12-3/TRBV12-4	TRBJ2-7	.	CASSSGLPHEQYF	TGTGCCAGCAGTTCCGGGCTCCCCCACGAGCAGTACTTC
.	TRBV2	TRBJ1-2	.	CASSETMRPRANYGYTF	TGTGCCAGCAGTGAAACGATGAGGCCAAGAGCTAACTATGGCTACACCTTC
.	TRBV5-6	TRBJ2-3	many	CASSLGRATDTQYF	TGTGCCAGCAGCTTGGGGAGAGCCACAGATACGCAGTATTTT
.	TRBV28	TRBJ2-5	.	CASSFFDRETQYF	TGTGCCAGCAGTTTTTTCGATCGAGAGACCCAGTACTTC
.	TRBV6-2/TRBV6-3	TRBJ1-3	.	CASSYNTPGNTIYF	TGTGCCAGCAGTTATAACACTCCCGGAAACACCATATATTTT
.	TRBV13	TRBJ2-2	many	CASSLRGTDTGELFF	TGTGCCAGCAGCTTGAGGGGAACGGACACCGGGGAGCTGTTTTTT
.	TRBV7-6	TRBJ2-2	many	CASSSGRPANTGELFF	TGTGCCAGCAGCTCCGGTAGGCCAGCGAACACCGGGGAGCTGTTTTTT
TRBD1	TRBV20-1	TRBJ1-5	many	CSARMRTGGRNQPQHF	TGCAGTGCTAGGATGCGGACAGGGGGCAGGAATCAGCCCCAGCATTTT
TRBD1	TRBV4-3	TRBJ1-2	many	CASSQDGTGGAEGYTF	TGCGCCAGCAGCCAAGATGGGACAGGGGGCGCAGAAGGCTACACCTTC
TRBD1	TRBV29-1	TRBJ2-7	.	CSVNYRGGYEQYF	TGCAGCGTAAATTACAGGGGCGGCTACGAGCAGTACTTC
.	TRBV24-1	TRBJ2-1	many	CATSLGLNEQFF	TGTGCCACATCCCTGGGGCTCAATGAGCAGTTCTTC
.	TRBV7-2	TRBJ1-4	many	CASSLEDGYEKLFF	TGTGCCAGCAGCTTAGAGGACGGTTATGAAAAACTGTTTTTT
TRBD2	TRBV7-9	TRBJ2-7	.	CASSPLAGPTYEQYF	TGTGCCAGCAGCCCTCTAGCGGGACCCACCTACGAGCAGTACTTC
TRBD2	TRBV4-2	TRBJ2-1	.	CASSQETGGAAKEQFF	TGTGCCAGCAGCCAAGAAACGGGGGGGGCCGCTAAGGAGCAGTTCTTC
.	TRBV11-2	TRBJ2-6	many	CASSLEPSLLGPRFSGANVLTF	TGTGCCAGCAGCTTAGAACCCAGCCTTTTAGGACCTAGGTTCTCTGGGGCCAACGTCCTGACTTTC
.	TRBV5-1	TRBJ2-1	many	CASSLGNGPYNEQFF	TGCGCCAGCAGCTTGGGGAACGGGCCCTACAATGAGCAGTTCTTC
TRBD2	TRBV20-1	TRBJ2-3	many	CSASRSGGVDTQYF	TGCAGTGCTAGTCGTAGCGGGGGGGTAGATACGCAGTATTTT
.	TRBV5-1	TRBJ1-2	few	CASSTGPHYGYTF	TGCGCCAGCAGCACAGGACCCCACTATGGCTACACCTTC
TRBD2	TRBV20-1	TRBJ2-3	.	CSARDSASGADTQYF	TGCAGTGCTAGAGATTCGGCTAGCGGGGCAGATACGCAGTATTTT
.	TRBV20-1	TRBJ1-6	few	CSAREGRVSYNSPLHF	TGCAGTGCTAGGGAGGGAAGAGTCTCCTATAATTCACCCCTCCACTTT
.	TRBV20-1	TRBJ1-5	once	CSARTGREQGKLNQPQHF	TGCAGTGCTAGAACCGGACGGGAGCAGGGCAAACTCAATCAGCCCCAGCATTTT
.	TRBV12-3/TRBV12-4	TRBJ2-4	few	CASSLSGPNRVQYF	TGTGCCAGCAGTCTAAGCGGCCCTAATCGCGTCCAGTACTTC
.	TRBV20-1	TRBJ1-2	many	CSAVPPGKTGYGYTF	TGCAGTGCTGTTCCCCCCGGGAAGACCGGCTATGGCTACACCTTC
.	TRBV6-2/TRBV6-3	TRBJ2-7	many	CASRSGTYEQYF	TGTGCCAGCCGGTCGGGGACCTACGAGCAGTACTTC
.	TRBV7-2	TRBJ2-4	few	CASSLTRDKNIQYF	TGTGCCAGCAGCCTTACTAGGGACAAAAACATTCAGTACTTC
TRBD2	TRBV6-1	TRBJ2-3	few	CASRRASGGLDTQYF	TGTGCCAGCAGACGAGCTAGCGGGGGGCTGGATACGCAGTATTTT
TRBD1	TRBV29-1	TRBJ1-1	many	CSVWTGGNPEAFF	TGCAGCGTATGGACAGGGGGCAATCCAGAAGCTTTCTTT
TRBD2	TRBV7-9	TRBJ2-2	.	CASSFRTSGPGELFF	TGTGCCAGCAGCTTTCGGACTAGCGGTCCCGGGGAGCTGTTTTTT
TRBD2	TRBV10-3	TRBJ2-7	few	CAISESGTSPYEQYF	TGTGCCATCAGTGAGTCCGGGACTAGCCCCTACGAGCAGTACTTC
.	TRBV29-1	TRBJ1-1	many	CSVVRGPEAFF	TGCAGCGTTGTGCGGGGGCCTGAAGCTTTCTTT
.	TRBV7-9	TRBJ2-7	.	CASSLAANYEQYF	TGTGCCAGCAGCTTAGCAGCCAACTACGAGCAGTACTTC
.	TRBV20-1	TRBJ1-2	few	CSARSGEGYGYTF	TGCAGTGCTAGATCGGGGGAAGGTTATGGCTACACCTTC
TRBD2	TRBV28	TRBJ2-3	.	CASSPPGLADTQYF	TGTGCCAGCAGTCCCCCGGGACTAGCAGATACGCAGTATTTT
.	TRBV30	TRBJ2-1	.	CACSLNNEQFF	TGTGCCTGTTCCCTTAACAATGAGCAGTTCTTC
.	TRBV28	TRBJ1-5	few	CASSLARQSSNQPQHF	TGTGCCAGCAGTTTAGCGAGACAGAGTAGCAATCAGCCCCAGCATTTT
.	TRBV20-1	TRBJ2-7	many	CSARVRAGPYEQYF	TGCAGTGCTAGAGTTCGGGCTGGACCGTACGAGCAGTACTTC
.	TRBV27	TRBJ1-5	.	CASSLDVGNQPQHF	TGTGCCAGCAGTTTAGACGTTGGAAATCAGCCCCAGCATTTT
TRBD1	TRBV13	TRBJ1-2	few	CASSLASGQVFLYGYTF	TGTGCCAGCAGCTTAGCCAGCGGACAGGTTTTCCTCTATGGCTACACCTTC
TRBD1	TRBV11-2	TRBJ2-5	.	CASSLVVGTGETQYF	TGTGCCAGCAGCTTAGTGGTCGGGACAGGAGAGACCCAGTACTTC